The T cell receptor beta chain described here comes from a study of T cell changes during pregnancy in multiple sclerosis (dated by TCRdb to about 2019). The study in broad terms: The study examined how the T cell repertoire changed over the course of pregnancy in women with multiple sclerosis.

A word on this clone: Its cognate antigen has yet to be identified. It has no much larger one-base neighbor in the sample; base qualities were not kept.

The cysteine opens and the phenylalanine closes a CDR3 of 15 amino acids. Only the CDR3 portion is preserved as DNA: 45 bases, with reading frame beginning at the first base. CDR1 SGHDT and CDR2 YYEEEE were looked up in the germline V gene. V is cut back by 5 bases and J by 5 bases, with 11 bases in the junction unmatched. The library was produced with the immunoSEQ multiplex PCR assay. This immuneACCESS table, as held by TCRdb, lists in-frame sequences with V and J called but not all clones. Of the missing ones, under half trace to an unresolved V gene in checked studies; the others have no known cause. This sample comprises tens of thousands of clones, more than 80% of them detected only once. The leading ten clones occupy 2.1% of the sample.

The source was peripheral blood, collected in the second trimester of pregnancy. Recombination joined TRBV5-6 with TRBJ2-5; the junction holds 8 bases that match TRBD1. The source of this sequence is a female donor in good health, enrolled as a control in a pregnancy study. The CDR3 region: CASSSRTGYRETQYF. The bases read TGTGCCAGCAGTTCCCGGACAGGGTACAGGGAGACCCAGTACTTC.